The 18 T cell receptor beta chains presented below share a single source sample, sequenced in a study of regulatory T cells in long-lasting Graves disease. Indicated time point: newly diagnosed GD, antithyroid drugs for less than 3 months. PBMC RNA was the source of the TCR library. CDR3-region Arm-PCR and iRepertoire HTBI primers produced the TCR beta libraries. TCRdb fed the multiplex PCR reads into MiXCR, producing one record per CDR3 protein. The sample holds 380,000 or so distinct CDR3 sequences, 15% to 20% seen once. This sample also belongs to another study, concerning T cells in Graves' hyperthyroidism and ophthalmopathy.

The sample was peripheral blood mononuclear cells (PBMCs), taken at new diagnosis, from a patient treated with antithyroid drugs. The receptors stem from a woman between 18 and 29 years old with Graves disease.

This clonotype was observed a handful of times. The chain carries TRBV27 and TRBJ2-7; a weak D match, TRBD2 (6 bases). Per germline, CDR1 MNHEY and CDR2 SMNVEV (reference sequence). The CDR3 runs to 11 residues. Trimming left V 10 bases short and J 7 bases short, with 14 bases between. The CDR3 loop reads CATLGAGEQYF. CDR3 in DNA: TGTGCCACCCTGGGTGCGGGAGAGCAGTACTTC.

There are many counts of this clonotype. The chain employs TRBV6-1 and TRBJ2-7; weak D call: TRBD1 (5 bases). The germline V gene has CDR1 MNHNS and CDR2 SASEGT. The CDR3 is made up of 14 amino acids. The V gene lost 6 bases and the J gene lost 2 bases, with 14 bases spanning the gap. The CDR3 nucleotides read TGTGCCAGCAGCCCAAGGGGTGGGACCTACGAGCAGTACTTC. This encodes CASSPRGGTYEQYF.

This clonotype was found a few times. The chain uses TRBV10-1 and TRBJ2-1; D gene unclear. Trimming left V 0 bases short and J 7 bases short, with 7 bases between. The CDR3 is made up of 13 amino acids. Germline V gene data show CDR1 as WNHNN and CDR2 as SYGVQD (reference sequence). The CDR3 sequence: CASSESTTNEQFF. CDR3 coding DNA: TGCGCCAGCAGTGAGTCGACAACTAATGAGCAGTTCTTC.

This clonotype was counted many times. The CDR3 DNA is TGCGCCAGCAGCTTTTCTAGCGGGAGTCCCGAGCAGTACTTC. This codes for CASSFSSGSPEQYF. This chain joins TRBV5-1 and TRBJ2-7; TRBD2 aligns across 10 bases. The germline V gene has CDR1 SGHRS and CDR2 YFSETQ. The CDR3 extends over 14 amino acids. V gave up 2 bases and J gave up 6 bases; unmatched junction bases: 5.

This clonotype was found many times. The chain joins TRBV10-3 to TRBJ2-1; D gene unclear. Germline loops: CDR1 ENHRY, CDR2 SYGVKD. The length of the CDR3 is 15 residues. V was clipped by 4 bases and J by 10 bases, with 20 bases between them. This CDR3 reads CAISGGLTTSGEQFF. The CDR3 bases are TGTGCCATCAGTGGAGGTCTAACCACCTCTGGAGAGCAGTTCTTC.

In this sample, this clonotype turned up many times. This chain connects TRBV10-3 to TRBJ1-6, with D unresolved. The V and J ends lost 0 bases and 7 bases respectively, with 19 bases between them. Germline V gene lookup returns CDR1 ENHRY and CDR2 SYGVKD. The CDR3 sequence is 18 residues long. This CDR3 is CAISESSSRGRGNSPLHF. In nucleotides, the CDR3 is TGTGCCATCAGTGAGTCGTCGTCCAGAGGGCGGGGAAATTCACCCCTCCACTTT.

This clonotype was recorded at least ten times. The gene calls are TRBV6-1 and TRBJ2-7; 8 bases line up with TRBD1. The CDR3 is 16 amino acids. J gave up 0 bases and V 9 bases, and 13 bases lay outside the gene matches. The germline gives CDR1 MNHNS, CDR2 SASEGT. In DNA, the CDR3 is TGTGCCAGTGACAGGGGCACGGGGGCTGGCTCCTACGAGCAGTACTTC. It translates to CASDRGTGAGSYEQYF.

This clonotype occurred many times. The CDR3 DNA reads TGTGCCAGCAGCCAAGATACCTTGGGGCTAGTTTTCAACAATGAGCAGTTCTTC. It translates to CASSQDTLGLVFNNEQFF. V gene TRBV3-1 combines with J gene TRBJ2-1; possibly TRBD1 for D (5 bases). The CDR3 length is 18 residues. The germline V and J ends were trimmed by 0 bases and 5 bases, with 20 bases remaining between them. CDR1 and CDR2 from the germline V gene are LGHDT and YNNKEL (reference sequence).

Note on this clonotype: A far larger clone is off by one base, so a read error is likely. The chain couples TRBV4-2 to TRBJ2-5, with 7 positions matching TRBD2. The CDR3 loop spans 15 amino acids. Trimming cost V 1 base and J 11 bases; bases outside gene matches: 13. Per the germline V gene, CDR1 is LGHNA and CDR2 is YNFKEQ. CDR3 sequence (DNA): TGTGCCAGCAGCCAAGGTGCGGGGGAGACCAATGAGCAGTACTTC. It codes for CASSQGAGETNEQYF.

The chain is built from TRBV7-9 and TRBJ2-1; 15 nucleotides match TRBD2. The CDR3 has 17 amino acids. Germline V CDR1 and CDR2: SEHNR, FQNEAQ (reference sequence). With V trimmed by 5 bases and J by 4 bases, 6 bases remained unmatched. The CDR3 sequence is CASSVGTSGRMYNEQFF. The CDR3 DNA sequence: TGTGCCAGCAGCGTGGGGACTAGCGGGAGGATGTACAATGAGCAGTTCTTC.

This clonotype was found a few times. The chain joins TRBV6-2 or TRBV6-3 to TRBJ2-7; the D call may be TRBD1 or TRBD2 (6 bases each). The germline V gene has CDR1 MNHEY and CDR2 SVGEGT. V was clipped by 2 bases and J by 2 bases, with 13 bases between them. This CDR3 has 15 amino acids. This chain's CDR3 is CASSYGGPRPYEQYF. As DNA, the CDR3 is TGTGCCAGCAGTTACGGGGGGCCCAGACCCTACGAGCAGTACTTC.

This clonotype was observed at least ten times. V and J are TRBV7-9 and TRBJ1-1, with D unclear. CDR1 and CDR2 from the germline V gene are SEHNR and FQNEAQ (reference sequence). V was shortened by 6 bases and J by 2 bases, with 10 bases between the two germline ends. There are 13 residues in the CDR3. DNA of the CDR3: TGTGCCAGCAGTTTAATAGTTAACACTGAAGCTTTCTTT. This sequence encodes CASSLIVNTEAFF.

The chain couples TRBV28 to TRBJ2-1; 8 nucleotides align to TRBD1. J was trimmed by 15 bases and V by 2 bases; bases with no gene match: 6. The CDR3 spans 12 residues. Germline-derived CDR1 and CDR2 are MDHEN and SYDVKM. The CDR3 nucleotides are TGTGCCAGCAGTTTAGACAGGGGTGGGGGGTTCTTC. Residues: CASSLDRGGGFF.

This clonotype was recorded many times. The DNA for the CDR3 is TGTGCCAGCTCCACCGGGACAGAATACGAGCAGTACTTC. Amino acid sequence: CASSTGTEYEQYF. This sequence joins TRBV27 and TRBJ2-7; TRBD1 matches at 7 bases. Losses at the gene ends were 8 bases for V and 4 bases for J; bases not matched to a gene: 8. CDR3 length equals 13 residues. Germline V gene sequence: CDR1 MNHEY, CDR2 SMNVEV (reference sequence).

In this sample, this clonotype turned up many times. This sequence joins TRBV28 and TRBJ2-7; 7 bases are shared with TRBD2. Germline trimming cut 11 bases from V and 3 bases from J; bases unmatched to any gene: 10. This CDR3 contains 13 residues. Germline V gene lookup returns CDR1 MDHEN and CDR2 SYDVKM. The CDR3 is CAALGGNIYEQYF. The CDR3 region has the DNA TGTGCCGCGCTCGGGGGGAACATCTACGAGCAGTACTTC.

The gene calls are TRBV5-8 and TRBJ1-6, with a possible D match to TRBD1 (5 bases). The germline CDR1 and CDR2 sequences are SGHTS and YDEGEE. V was pared by 0 bases and J by 1 base, with 8 bases between. The CDR3 has 16 residues. DNA of the CDR3: TGTGCCAGCAGCTTGGCCGGGGGGTCCTATAATTCACCCCTCCACTTT. Protein sequence: CASSLAGGSYNSPLHF.

This chain uses TRBV5-4 with TRBJ2-1, with D perhaps matching TRBD1 or TRBD2 (5 bases each). Germline V gives CDR1 SGHNT, CDR2 YYREEE (reference sequence). The germline V and J ends were trimmed by 2 bases and 2 bases, with 11 bases remaining between them. There are 15 residues in the CDR3. CDR3: CASSFGGVTYNEQFF. DNA of the CDR3: TGTGCCAGCAGCTTTGGGGGAGTGACCTACAATGAGCAGTTCTTC.

In its sample, this clonotype was seen a few times. The J gene is TRBJ2-2, the V gene TRBV10-3, with D possibly TRBD1 on 5 matching bases. CDR3 length: 14 residues. Germline assignment: CDR1 ENHRY and CDR2 SYGVKD. Trimming stripped 6 bases from V and 2 bases from J, with 10 bases between. CDR3 sequence reads: CAIRGQANTGELFF. In DNA form, the CDR3 reads TGTGCCATCAGGGGGCAGGCCAACACCGGGGAGCTGTTTTTT.